This TCR beta chain was identified in a study of cytomegalovirus exposure and HLA in healthy donors. The study, taken as a whole, reports: The classifier was said to identify cytomegalovirus status with high specificity and sensitivity.

This CDR3 has 13 residues. Deletions cut 4 bases from V and 8 bases from J, with 9 bases between. Germline V gives CDR1 MNHNS, CDR2 SASEGT. Only a few counts were recorded for this clone. What it binds is not known. 60 Vbeta and 13 Jbeta primers were used in PCR. Libraries were prepared by immunoSEQ multiplex PCR; TCRdb keeps only in-frame clonotypes and omits some of them. The profile covers around 150,000 clones, with 76% appearing a single time and 3% to 3.5% taken by the ten largest. The TCR was taken from a middle-aged man in good health and CMV-seronegative. Material for sequencing was PBMCs. The genes are TRBV6-1 and TRBJ1-6; D may be TRBD1 (6 bases). The CDR3 DNA follows: TGTGCCAGCAGTGCTGAGGGGGATTCACCCCTCCACTTT. Translated: CASSAEGDSPLHF.